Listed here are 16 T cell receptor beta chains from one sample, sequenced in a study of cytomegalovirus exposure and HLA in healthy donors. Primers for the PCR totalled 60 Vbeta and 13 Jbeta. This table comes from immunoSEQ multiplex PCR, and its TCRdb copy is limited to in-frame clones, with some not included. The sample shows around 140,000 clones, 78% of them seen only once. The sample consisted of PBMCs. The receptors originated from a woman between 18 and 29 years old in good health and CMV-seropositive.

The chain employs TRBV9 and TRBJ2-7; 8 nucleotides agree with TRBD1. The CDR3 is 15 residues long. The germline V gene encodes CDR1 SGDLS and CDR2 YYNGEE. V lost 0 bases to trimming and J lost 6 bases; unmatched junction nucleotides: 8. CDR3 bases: TGTGCCAGCAGCGTAGATGGACAGGGAGAGGGCGAGCAGTACTTC. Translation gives CASSVDGQGEGEQYF. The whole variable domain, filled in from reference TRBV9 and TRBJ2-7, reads DSGVTQTPKHLITATGQRVTLRCSPRSGDLSVYWYQQSLDQGLQFLIQYYNGEERAKGNILERFSAQQFPDLHSELNLSSLELGDSALYFCASSVDGQGEGEQYFGPGTRLTVT.

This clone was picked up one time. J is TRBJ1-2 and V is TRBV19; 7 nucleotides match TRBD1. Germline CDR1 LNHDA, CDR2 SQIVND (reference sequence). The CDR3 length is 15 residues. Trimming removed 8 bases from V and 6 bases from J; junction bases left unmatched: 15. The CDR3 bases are TGTGCCAGTGGGACCCCGGGAGGGGGCGGCGATGGCTACACCTTC. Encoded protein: CASGTPGGGGDGYTF.

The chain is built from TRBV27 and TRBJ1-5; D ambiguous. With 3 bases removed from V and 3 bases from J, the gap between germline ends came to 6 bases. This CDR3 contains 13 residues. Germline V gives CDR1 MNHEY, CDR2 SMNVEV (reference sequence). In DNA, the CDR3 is TGTGCCAGCAGTTTTCAGTCCAATCAGCCCCAGCATTTT. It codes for CASSFQSNQPQHF.

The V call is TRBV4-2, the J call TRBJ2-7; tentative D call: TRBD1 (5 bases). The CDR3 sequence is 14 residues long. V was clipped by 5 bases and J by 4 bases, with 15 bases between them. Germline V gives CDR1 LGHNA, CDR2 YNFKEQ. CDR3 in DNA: TGTGCCAGCAGCTCCGACAGTTCAGTTTACGAGCAGTACTTC. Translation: CASSSDSSVYEQYF.

The CDR3 spells CATGQGASTDTQYF. Here the CDR3 DNA reads TGTGCCACGGGACAGGGGGCTAGCACAGATACGCAGTATTTT. This chain joins TRBV19 and TRBJ2-3; 12 bases map to TRBD1. This CDR3 is 14 amino acids long. The germline V gene has CDR1 LNHDA and CDR2 SQIVND (reference sequence). Germline trimming cut 10 bases from V and 0 bases from J; bases unmatched to any gene: 2.

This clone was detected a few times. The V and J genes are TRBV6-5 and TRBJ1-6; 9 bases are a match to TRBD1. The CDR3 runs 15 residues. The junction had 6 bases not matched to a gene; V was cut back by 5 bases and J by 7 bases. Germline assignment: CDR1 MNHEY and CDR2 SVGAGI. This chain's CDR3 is CASSISGTGNSPLHF. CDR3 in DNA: TGTGCCAGCAGTATCTCCGGGACAGGGAATTCACCCCTCCACTTT.

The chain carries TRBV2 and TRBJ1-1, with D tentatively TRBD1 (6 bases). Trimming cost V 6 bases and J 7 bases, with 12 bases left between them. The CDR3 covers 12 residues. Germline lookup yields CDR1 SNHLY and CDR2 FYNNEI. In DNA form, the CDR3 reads TGTGCCAGCAGGGCCGGACAGCATGAAGCTTTCTTT. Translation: CASRAGQHEAFF. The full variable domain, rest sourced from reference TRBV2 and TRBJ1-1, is EPEVTQTPSHQVTQMGQEVILRCVPISNHLYFYWYRQILGQKVEFLVSFYNNEISEKSEIFDDQFSVERPDGSNFTLKIRSTKLEDSAMYFCASRAGQHEAFFGQGTRLTVV.

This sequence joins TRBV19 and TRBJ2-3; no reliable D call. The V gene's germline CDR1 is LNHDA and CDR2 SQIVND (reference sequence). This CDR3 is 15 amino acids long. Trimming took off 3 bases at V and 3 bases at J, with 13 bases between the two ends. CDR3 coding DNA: TGTGCCAGTAGTATTACGGGTGGCAAAACAGATACGCAGTATTTT. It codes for CASSITGGKTDTQYF.

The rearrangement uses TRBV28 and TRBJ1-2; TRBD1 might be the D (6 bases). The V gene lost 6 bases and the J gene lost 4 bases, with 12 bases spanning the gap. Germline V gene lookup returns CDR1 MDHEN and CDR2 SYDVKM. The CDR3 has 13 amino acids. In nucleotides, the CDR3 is TGTGCCAGCAGACCAGGGACAACCTATGGCTACACCTTC. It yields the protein CASRPGTTYGYTF.

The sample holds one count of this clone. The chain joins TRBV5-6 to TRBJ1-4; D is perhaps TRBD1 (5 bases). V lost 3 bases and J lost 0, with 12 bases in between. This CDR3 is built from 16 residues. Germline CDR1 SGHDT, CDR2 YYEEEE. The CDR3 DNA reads TGTGCCAGCAGCTCGCTGACAGAAGCAACTAATGAAAAACTGTTTTTT. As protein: CASSSLTEATNEKLFF.

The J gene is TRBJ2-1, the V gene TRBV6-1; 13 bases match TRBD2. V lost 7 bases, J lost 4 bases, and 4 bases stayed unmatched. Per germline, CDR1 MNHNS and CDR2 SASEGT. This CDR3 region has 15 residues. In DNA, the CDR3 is TGTGCCAGCAAATCGACTAGCGGGGGGTACAATGAGCAGTTCTTC. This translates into CASKSTSGGYNEQFF.

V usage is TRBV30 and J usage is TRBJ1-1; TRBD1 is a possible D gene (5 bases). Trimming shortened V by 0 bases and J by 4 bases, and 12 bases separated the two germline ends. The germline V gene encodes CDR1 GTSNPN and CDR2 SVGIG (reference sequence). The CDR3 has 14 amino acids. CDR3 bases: TGTGCCTGGAGTGTATCGGGGGGGGGCACTGAAGCTTTCTTT. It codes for CAWSVSGGGTEAFF.

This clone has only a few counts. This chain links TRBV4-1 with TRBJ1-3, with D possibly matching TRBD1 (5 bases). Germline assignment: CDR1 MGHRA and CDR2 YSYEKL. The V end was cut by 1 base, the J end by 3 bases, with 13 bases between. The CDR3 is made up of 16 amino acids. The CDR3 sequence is CASSQAWGSIGNTIYF. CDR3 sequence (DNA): TGCGCCAGCAGCCAAGCTTGGGGCAGTATTGGAAACACCATATATTTT.

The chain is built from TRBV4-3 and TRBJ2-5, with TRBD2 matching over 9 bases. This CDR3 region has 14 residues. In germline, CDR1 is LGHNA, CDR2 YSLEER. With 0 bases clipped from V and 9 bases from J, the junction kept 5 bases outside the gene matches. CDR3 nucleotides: TGCGCCAGCAGCCAAGAGCGGGAGGGTCGGGCCCAGTACTTC. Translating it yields CASSQEREGRAQYF.

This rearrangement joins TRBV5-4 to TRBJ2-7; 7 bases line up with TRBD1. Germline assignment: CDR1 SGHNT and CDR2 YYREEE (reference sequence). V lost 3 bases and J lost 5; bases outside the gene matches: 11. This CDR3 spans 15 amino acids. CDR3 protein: CASSSTTGAVDEQYF. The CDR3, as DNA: TGTGCCAGCAGCTCCACCACAGGGGCAGTAGACGAGCAGTACTTC. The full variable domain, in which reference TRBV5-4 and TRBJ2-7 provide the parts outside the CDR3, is ETGVTQSPTHLIKTRGQQVTLRCSSQSGHNTVSWYQQALGQGPQFIFQYYREEENGRGNFPPRFSGLQFPNYSSELNVNALELDDSALYLCASSSTTGAVDEQYFGPGTRLTVT.

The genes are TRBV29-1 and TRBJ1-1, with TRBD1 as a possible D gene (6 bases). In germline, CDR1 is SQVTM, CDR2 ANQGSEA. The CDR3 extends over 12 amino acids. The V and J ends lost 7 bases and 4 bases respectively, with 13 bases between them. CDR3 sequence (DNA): TGCAGCGCCCAAGGGGGGGCCACTGAAGCTTTCTTT. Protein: CSAQGGATEAFF.